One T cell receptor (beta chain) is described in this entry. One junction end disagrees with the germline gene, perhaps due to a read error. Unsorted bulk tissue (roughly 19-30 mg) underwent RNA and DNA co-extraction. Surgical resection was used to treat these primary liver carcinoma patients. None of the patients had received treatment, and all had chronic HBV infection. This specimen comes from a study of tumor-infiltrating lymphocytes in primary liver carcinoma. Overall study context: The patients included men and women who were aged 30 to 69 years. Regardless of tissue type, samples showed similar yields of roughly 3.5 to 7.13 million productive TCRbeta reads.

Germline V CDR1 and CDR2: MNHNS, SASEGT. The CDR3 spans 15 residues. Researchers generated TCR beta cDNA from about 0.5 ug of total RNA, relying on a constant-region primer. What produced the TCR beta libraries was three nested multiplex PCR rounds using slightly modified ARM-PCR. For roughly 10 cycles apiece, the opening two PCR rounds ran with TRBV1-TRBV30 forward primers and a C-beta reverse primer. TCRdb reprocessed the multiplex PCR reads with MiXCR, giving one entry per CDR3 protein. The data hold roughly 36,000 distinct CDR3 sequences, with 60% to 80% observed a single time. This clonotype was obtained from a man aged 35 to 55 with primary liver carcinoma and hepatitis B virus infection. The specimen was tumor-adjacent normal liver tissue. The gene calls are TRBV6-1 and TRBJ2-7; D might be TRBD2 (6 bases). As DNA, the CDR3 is TGTGCCAACAGTGTTGGGACGGAGGGCTCCTACGAGCAGTACTTC. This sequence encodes CANSVGTEGSYEQYF.